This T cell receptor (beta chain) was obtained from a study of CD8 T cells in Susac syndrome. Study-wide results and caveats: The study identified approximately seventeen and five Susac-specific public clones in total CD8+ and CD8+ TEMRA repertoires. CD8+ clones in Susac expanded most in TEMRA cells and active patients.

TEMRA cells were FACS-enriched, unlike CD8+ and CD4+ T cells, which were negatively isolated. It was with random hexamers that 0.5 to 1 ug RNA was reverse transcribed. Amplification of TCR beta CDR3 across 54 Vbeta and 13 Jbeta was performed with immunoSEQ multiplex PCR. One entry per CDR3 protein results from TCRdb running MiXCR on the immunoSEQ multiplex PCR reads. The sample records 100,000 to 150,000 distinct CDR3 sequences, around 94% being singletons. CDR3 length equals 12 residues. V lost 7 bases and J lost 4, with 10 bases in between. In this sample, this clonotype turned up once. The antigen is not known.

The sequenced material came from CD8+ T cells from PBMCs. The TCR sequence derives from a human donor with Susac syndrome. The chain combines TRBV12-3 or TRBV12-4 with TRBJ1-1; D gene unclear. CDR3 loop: CASTLGRTEAFF. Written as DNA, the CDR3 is TGTGCCAGCACCTTAGGCCGCACTGAAGCTTTCTTT.